By share, the clone carrying this TCR beta chain ranks as large (0.1 to 1%). Sequenced by immunoSEQ multiplex PCR; TCRdb stores in-frame clones only, minus some. This sample yields 2,000 to 3,000 clones, of which 70% to 90% are seen a single time; approximately 39% belongs to the top ten. These data are taken from a study of chemoradiotherapy in HPV16-positive cancers. Germline-derived CDR1 and CDR2 are MGHRA and YSYEKL. Trimming stripped 1 base from V and 4 bases from J, with 17 bases between. This CDR3 has 16 amino acids. The chain is built from TRBV4-1 and TRBJ2-7; D might be TRBD2 (5 bases). This receptor was identified in a human donor with HPV-associated anogenital cancer. The material sequenced was tumor tissue, taken from a patient who underwent chemoradiotherapy. The DNA of the CDR3 is TGCGCCAGCAGCCAAGGGCGGGTCAGCGAGATATACGAGCAGTACTTC. Its translation: CASSQGRVSEIYEQYF.